Listed below are T cell receptor beta chains from one sample, sequenced in a study of T-cell reconstitution after alpha-beta-depleted transplantation in children. TCRdb independently ran MiXCR on the PCR reads; one entry per CDR3 protein. The table has about 300,000 distinct CDR3 sequences, less than 9.5% seen once. The sample was peripheral blood, taken 360 days after TCRalphabeta/CD19-depleted stem cell transplant. The origin of the receptors is a female patient under 10 years old who had a stem cell transplant for Fanconi anemia, so the T cells may come from the graft donor. CDR3s include the opening cysteine and the closing phenylalanine or tryptophan. The D gene is left open where the match is weak. The listing skips clone size in some rows; elsewhere it reads once, few, many or a size class.

>TRBV12-3/TRBV12-4|many|TRBJ2-3|TRBD1
CASRTGELGTQYF
TGTGCCAGTAGGACAGGGGAATTAGGTACGCAGTATTTT
>TRBV18|many|TRBJ1-5|NA
CASSPESGGYQPQHF
TGTGCCAGCTCACCTGAGTCGGGAGGATATCAGCCCCAGCATTTT
>TRBV7-9|many|TRBJ2-7|NA
CASSYKGPPSEQYF
TGTGCCAGCAGCTACAAAGGTCCTCCCTCCGAGCAGTACTTC
>TRBV29-1|many|TRBJ2-5|TRBD2
CSVEAGGGETQYF
TGCAGCGTCGAAGCGGGAGGGGGAGAGACCCAGTACTTC
>TRBV12-3/TRBV12-4|few|TRBJ2-5|NA
CASRVGGWETQYF
TGTGCCAGCCGGGTAGGGGGATGGGAGACCCAGTACTTC
>TRBV18|many|TRBJ1-2|NA
CASSPKENYGYTF
TGTGCCAGCTCACCGAAGGAAAACTATGGCTACACCTTC
>TRBV27|many|TRBJ1-2|NA
CASTPRTAANYGYTF
TGTGCCAGCACTCCGCGTACGGCGGCTAACTATGGCTACACCTTC
>TRBV29-1|many|TRBJ2-5|TRBD2
CSVAGLATSETQYF
TGCAGCGTGGCCGGACTAGCGACATCAGAGACCCAGTACTTC
>TRBV29-1|many|TRBJ2-3|NA
CSVEAGNADTQYF
TGCAGCGTTGAAGCGGGGAACGCAGATACGCAGTATTTT
>TRBV20-1|few|TRBJ1-2|NA
CSASMHTLGYGYTF
TGCAGTGCTAGTATGCACACCCTTGGCTATGGCTACACCTTC
>TRBV4-2|many|TRBJ1-3|NA
CASSQGDRGAGNTIYF
TGTGCCAGCAGCCAGGGAGATCGGGGAGCTGGAAACACCATATATTTT
>TRBV5-1|NA|TRBJ1-1|NA
CASSLGAGPRGTEAFF
TGCGCCAGCAGCTTGGGAGCCGGTCCTAGGGGCACTGAAGCTTTCTTT
>TRBV9|many|TRBJ2-7|TRBD2
CASSPGIIAGDYEQYF
TGTGCCAGCAGCCCCGGAATTATAGCGGGGGATTACGAGCAGTACTTC
>TRBV20-1|many|TRBJ1-5|TRBD1
CSASKTGGSQPQHF
TGCAGTGCTAGCAAAACAGGGGGCTCTCAGCCCCAGCATTTT
>TRBV13|few|TRBJ2-1|NA
CASQWGRGTYNEQFF
TGTGCCAGCCAGTGGGGGCGGGGGACCTACAATGAGCAGTTCTTC
>TRBV20-1|many|TRBJ2-7|NA
CSARISSYEQYF
TGCAGTGCTAGAATCAGCTCCTACGAGCAGTACTTC
>TRBV30|NA|TRBJ1-1|NA
CAWSGAAEAFF
TGTGCCTGGAGTGGTGCGGCTGAAGCTTTCTTT
>TRBV28|many|TRBJ2-1|NA
CASSSQGRGSYNEQFF
TGTGCCAGCAGTTCACAGGGGCGGGGGTCCTACAATGAGCAGTTCTTC
>TRBV20-1|many|TRBJ2-3|NA
CSAPNRLNLGTDTQYF
TGCAGTGCTCCAAACCGGCTAAATTTAGGCACAGATACGCAGTATTTT
>TRBV6-5|many|TRBJ1-1|NA
CASSSLGGLRIEAFF
TGTGCCAGCAGTTCTCTGGGGGGGTTGCGGATTGAAGCTTTCTTT
>TRBV5-1|few|TRBJ2-2|NA
CASKYVAGSTGELFF
TGCGCCAGCAAGTATGTTGCAGGCTCCACCGGGGAGCTGTTTTTT
>TRBV15|many|TRBJ1-5|NA
CATSTAREGDQPQHF
TGTGCCACCAGCACCGCGAGGGAGGGGGATCAGCCCCAGCATTTT
>TRBV2|NA|TRBJ2-3|NA
CASSRQSTDTQYF
TGTGCCAGCAGTCGCCAGTCCACAGATACGCAGTATTTT
>TRBV4-2|many|TRBJ2-7|NA
CASSPNDLRTYEQYF
TGTGCCAGCAGCCCGAACGACCTTAGGACCTACGAGCAGTACTTC
>TRBV10-2|many|TRBJ2-3|NA
CASRAPSVGTDTQYF
TGCGCCAGCAGGGCCCCCTCTGTGGGGACAGATACGCAGTATTTT
>TRBV7-9|NA|TRBJ1-4|NA
CASSPGDATNEKLFF
TGTGCCAGCAGCCCGGGGGATGCAACTAATGAAAAACTGTTTTTT
>TRBV21-1|few|TRBJ2-3|NA
CASSEVGTSGGGTDTQYF
TGTGCCAGCAGCGAGGTGGGGACTAGCGGTGGAGGCACAGATACGCAGTATTTT
>TRBV5-1|many|TRBJ1-2|NA
CASSFTATSHGYTF
TGCGCCAGCAGCTTTACAGCGACCTCCCATGGCTACACCTTC
>TRBV28|many|TRBJ2-2|NA
CASSLDRAPRAGELFF
TGTGCCAGCAGTTTAGATCGTGCGCCCAGGGCCGGGGAGCTGTTTTTT